The 16 T cell receptor beta chains given below trace back to one sample, sequenced in a study of blood T cell repertoires in COVID-19. Sequencing used immunoSEQ multiplex PCR; TCRdb keeps in-frame clones, though not all of them. The sample includes 200,000 or so clones, around 80% seen only once; the top ten take roughly 5%. Sequencing was done on a sample of peripheral blood. The receptors derive from a human donor in a cohort sampled during active COVID-19.

This clone was picked up a small number of times. V and J are TRBV10-3 and TRBJ1-5; 7 positions match TRBD1. V lost 0 bases, J lost 6 bases, and 5 bases stayed unmatched. Germline V CDR1 and CDR2: ENHRY, SYGVKD. The CDR3 is 15 amino acids. The CDR3 DNA reads as TGTGCCATCAGTGAGTCACAGGGGCTTGGTCAGCCCCAGCATTTT. Its translation is CAISESQGLGQPQHF.

The chain couples TRBV6-2 or TRBV6-3 to TRBJ2-7; 14 positions agree with TRBD2. Germline V gene data show CDR1 as MNHEY and CDR2 as SVGEGT. Unmatched junction bases numbered 13, after V lost 6 bases and J lost 6 bases. This CDR3 contains 17 residues. CDR3 coding DNA: TGTGCCAGCAGCCCCGCCATAAGACTAGCGGGAGGGCTCGAGCAGTACTTC. Protein sequence: CASSPAIRLAGGLEQYF.

This rearrangement joins TRBV15 to TRBJ2-7, with D possibly TRBD2 on 5 matching bases. V lost 0 bases and J 3 bases, leaving 12 bases between the germline ends. Per the germline V gene, CDR1 is LNHNV and CDR2 is YYDKDF (reference sequence). The length of the CDR3 is 15 residues. The CDR3 reads CATSRDWRANYEQYF. The DNA for the CDR3 is TGTGCCACCAGCAGAGATTGGCGGGCCAACTACGAGCAGTACTTC.

In this sample, this clone turned up once. The chain combines TRBV6-1 with TRBJ1-2; D not resolved. The CDR3 extends over 14 amino acids. Per the germline V gene, CDR1 is MNHNS and CDR2 is SASEGT. V was clipped by 3 bases and J by 5 bases, with 13 bases between them. CDR3 sequence: CASSDNGQNYGYTF. DNA for the CDR3: TGTGCCAGCAGTGATAATGGGCAGAATTATGGCTACACCTTC.

Concerning this clone itself: Other DNA sequences in the same sample also yield this CDR3. V and J are TRBV3-1 (or the pseudogene TRBV3-2) and TRBJ1-1; TRBD1 matches at 11 bases. J lost 6 bases, V lost 3 bases, and 6 bases had no gene match. The CDR3 has 15 residues. Germline V gives CDR1 LGHDT, CDR2 YNNKEL (reference sequence). The CDR3 DNA sequence: TGTGCCAGCAGCCATCGGACAGGGGGCAGGGCTGAAGCTTTCTTT. Residues: CASSHRTGGRAEAFF.

This clone was counted only a few times. The J gene is TRBJ1-1, the V gene TRBV19; a weak D match, TRBD1 (5 bases). Between the trimmed V and J ends, which lost 1 base and 3 bases, there was a span of 9 bases. This CDR3 contains 14 residues. The V gene's germline CDR1 is LNHDA and CDR2 SQIVND (reference sequence). CDR3 sequence: CASSIGGVHTEAFF. CDR3 nucleotide sequence: TGTGCCAGTAGTATAGGGGGGGTTCACACTGAAGCTTTCTTT.

The chain has TRBV11-2 and TRBJ1-1; no reliable D call. Between the trimmed V and J ends, which lost 6 bases and 3 bases, there was a span of 11 bases. CDR1 and CDR2 from the germline V gene are SGHAT and FQNNGV. The CDR3 is 13 residues long. For the CDR3, the DNA is TGTGCCAGCAGTCCTAGACTCGACACTGAAGCTTTCTTT. Amino acid sequence: CASSPRLDTEAFF.

V usage is TRBV5-1 and J usage is TRBJ2-6; no clear D gene. The V end was cut by 9 bases, the J end by 4 bases, with 23 bases between. The CDR3 has 17 amino acids. The germline V gene has CDR1 SGHRS and CDR2 YFSETQ. CDR3 DNA sequence: TGCGCCACCTCTTCTTCCGGGTCCAAGTACGGGGCCAACGTCCTGACTTTC. Translated, it gives CATSSSGSKYGANVLTF. Full variable domain (outside the CDR3, taken from reference TRBV5-1 and TRBJ2-6): KAGVTQTPRYLIKTRGQQVTLSCSPISGHRSVSWYQQTPGQGLQFLFEYFSETQRNKGNFPGRFSGRQFSNSRSEMNVSTLELGDSALYLCATSSSGSKYGANVLTFGAGSRLTVL.

This chain uses TRBV7-9 with TRBJ1-1; D is uncertain. The CDR3 has 14 amino acids. V lost 0 bases, J lost 1 base, and 6 bases lay in between. Germline V gene lookup returns CDR1 SEHNR and CDR2 FQNEAQ (reference sequence). CDR3 region: CASSLARGNTEAFF. The CDR3 nucleotides are TGTGCCAGCAGCTTAGCGCGGGGGAACACTGAAGCTTTCTTT.

This chain uses TRBV7-2 with TRBJ1-1; possible D gene TRBD1, 6 bases. Germline-derived CDR1 and CDR2 are SGHTA and FQGNSA. V was trimmed by 1 base and J by 3 bases, leaving 18 bases between them. CDR3 length: 17 residues. CDR3: CASSLVGTPISYTEAFF. CDR3 DNA: TGTGCCAGCAGCTTAGTGGGGACACCAATCAGCTACACTGAAGCTTTCTTT.

The gene calls are TRBV15 and TRBJ2-2; 8 nucleotides match TRBD2. V shed 6 bases and J 1 base; nucleotides not matched to a gene: 4. The CDR3 is 15 residues long. Germline V gene sequence: CDR1 LNHNV, CDR2 YYDKDF (reference sequence). The CDR3 coding sequence is TGTGCCACCAGACTAGCGGCAATGAACACCGGGGAGCTGTTTTTT. It yields the protein CATRLAAMNTGELFF.

The J gene is TRBJ1-3, the V gene TRBV9; D is undetermined. The V gene lost 4 bases and the J gene lost 4 bases, with 18 bases spanning the gap. The CDR3 spans 16 residues. Germline V gene sequence: CDR1 SGDLS, CDR2 YYNGEE. The DNA for the CDR3 is TGTGCCAGCAGCCCCAGGCCCAACCGAGCAGGAAACACCATATATTTT. This encodes CASSPRPNRAGNTIYF.

This clone showed up just a few times. The chain uses TRBV19 and TRBJ2-7; 7 positions agree with TRBD1. J gave up 4 bases and V 6 bases, and 9 bases lay outside the gene matches. The CDR3 is 14 amino acids. Looked up from germline, CDR1 is LNHDA and CDR2 is SQIVND (reference sequence). CDR3: CASSLDRETYEQYF. The CDR3 DNA reads TGTGCCAGTAGCCTTGACAGGGAAACTTACGAGCAGTACTTC.

This clone occurred a few times. The V call is TRBV27, the J call TRBJ2-1, with 7 positions matching TRBD1. V dropped 5 bases and J dropped 4; count of bases not matched to a gene: 8. Germline CDR1 is MNHEY and CDR2 is SMNVEV (reference sequence). The CDR3 has 15 amino acids. The CDR3 sequence is CASSRGTAGYNEQFF. For the CDR3, the DNA is TGTGCCAGCAGTCGAGGGACAGCCGGATACAATGAGCAGTTCTTC.

This clone was observed once. V and J are TRBV27 and TRBJ2-5; possible D gene TRBD2, 6 bases. Germline loops: CDR1 MNHEY, CDR2 SMNVEV (reference sequence). Trimming shortened V by 0 bases and J by 0 bases, and 11 bases separated the two germline ends. The CDR3 totals 16 residues. The CDR3 sequence: CASSLSEGTYQETQYF. CDR3 nucleotide sequence: TGTGCCAGCAGTTTATCGGAGGGGACCTACCAAGAGACCCAGTACTTC.

This rearrangement joins TRBV7-9 to TRBJ2-4; no firm D call. Trimming removed 5 bases from V and 3 bases from J, with 11 bases in between. This CDR3 is 14 amino acids long. In germline, CDR1 is SEHNR, CDR2 FQNEAQ (reference sequence). The CDR3 spells CASSPRIGKNIQYF. The CDR3 DNA follows: TGTGCCAGCAGCCCTCGTATCGGCAAAAACATTCAGTACTTC. Variable domain in full (rest from reference TRBV7-9 and TRBJ2-4): DTGVSQNPRHKITKRGQNVTFRCDPISEHNRLYWYRQTLGQGPEFLTYFQNEAQLEKSRLLSDRFSAERPKGSFSTLEIQRTEQGDSAMYLCASSPRIGKNIQYFGAGTRLSVL.